This TCR beta chain appears in the sequencing data of a study of OX40 agonist ivuxolimab in advanced cancers. About the study: Dose-escalation patients had hepatocellular carcinoma, melanoma, renal cell or head and neck cancer. Having had anti-PD-1, anti-PD-L1 or anti-CTLA-4 therapy before was allowed, and roughly 40% had some. At around 83% male, the cohort had a mean age of approximately 64 years, ranging from roughly 20 to 90. Study-wide results and limits: Average numbers of expanded clones were greater in CD8+ T cells than in CD4+.

Concerning this clone: The antigen remains unidentified.

V was trimmed by 3 bases and J by 3 bases, leaving 5 bases between them. Germline V gene data show CDR1 as SQVTM and CDR2 as ANQGSEA. The length of the CDR3 is 12 residues. Some clones are missing from TCRdb's copy, which holds only in-frame ones; the method was immunoSEQ multiplex PCR. In the table there are fewer than 16,000 clones, 70% to 75% of which are singletons. This clonotype was sampled from an adult with an advanced solid tumor such as melanoma, head and neck, liver or kidney cancer. The sequenced sample was CD4+ or CD8+ T cells sorted from blood, obtained in a trial of the OX40 agonist ivuxolimab. V gene TRBV29-1 combines with J gene TRBJ2-2; the D is unclear. The CDR3 DNA is TGCAGCGTTGATACGGACACCGGGGAGCTGTTTTTT. Translated, it gives CSVDTDTGELFF.